These 11 T cell receptor beta chains were sequenced from one sample in a study of cytomegalovirus exposure and HLA in healthy donors. PCR primers comprised 60 Vbeta and 13 Jbeta primers. Libraries were prepared by immunoSEQ multiplex PCR; TCRdb keeps only in-frame clonotypes and omits some of them. The sample lists under 200,000 clones, about three quarters occurring once. Sequencing was carried out using PBMCs. The receptors stem from a female donor in good health and CMV-seronegative.

The V call is TRBV5-4, the J call TRBJ2-7, with D possibly TRBD2 on 5 matching bases. This CDR3 contains 13 residues. Germline lookup yields CDR1 SGHNT and CDR2 YYREEE (reference sequence). Trimming stripped 3 bases from V and 6 bases from J, with 13 bases between. The CDR3 loop reads CASSSGGSSEQYF. The CDR3 DNA reads TGTGCCAGCAGCTCTGGAGGTAGCTCCGAGCAGTACTTC.

This chain connects TRBV2 to TRBJ2-7; 9 bases fit TRBD1. The CDR3 totals 13 residues. The V gene's germline CDR1 is SNHLY and CDR2 FYNNEI. V trimming: 6 bases; J trimming: 4 bases; junction bases outside the gene matches: 4. CDR3 region: CASSGQGWYEQYF. CDR3 bases: TGTGCCAGCAGCGGACAGGGGTGGTACGAGCAGTACTTC.

This sequence joins TRBV11-2 and TRBJ2-1, with D tentatively TRBD2 (5 bases). The CDR3 has 16 residues. Per the germline V gene, CDR1 is SGHAT and CDR2 is FQNNGV. Trimming left V 5 bases short and J 3 bases short, with 17 bases between. CDR3 bases: TGTGCCAGCAGCACTAGACGTAGCGTGAGCTACAATGAGCAGTTCTTC. As protein: CASSTRRSVSYNEQFF.

V gene TRBV4-2 combines with J gene TRBJ2-3, with 7 bases fitting TRBD2. Germline V gene lookup returns CDR1 LGHNA and CDR2 YNFKEQ. The CDR3 is made up of 16 amino acids. V lost 1 base, J lost 2 bases, and 6 bases stayed unmatched. CDR3 sequence: CASSQVGLADTDTQYF. DNA of the CDR3: TGTGCCAGCAGCCAAGTAGGGCTAGCGGACACAGATACGCAGTATTTT.

The V call is TRBV9, the J call TRBJ2-5; 9 bases fit TRBD1. J gave up 5 bases and V 2 bases, and 7 bases lay outside the gene matches. CDR3 length equals 15 residues. The germline CDR1 and CDR2 sequences are SGDLS and YYNGEE. CDR3 bases: TGTGCCAGCAGCGTCCTCGGACAGGGGAAGGAGACCCAGTACTTC. Amino acids: CASSVLGQGKETQYF.

The rearrangement uses TRBV6-5 and TRBJ2-1; 14 bases map to TRBD2. This CDR3 contains 14 residues. Germline-derived CDR1 and CDR2 are MNHEY and SVGAGI. J lost 8 bases, V lost 7 bases, and 4 bases had no gene match. CDR3 sequence (DNA): TGTGCCAGCACCGGGACTAGCGGGAGCGATGAGCAGTTCTTC. Its translation: CASTGTSGSDEQFF.

This clone was recorded a few times. The chain employs TRBV6-6 and TRBJ1-1, with TRBD1 matching over 7 bases. V lost 7 bases to trimming and J lost 0 bases; unmatched junction nucleotides: 11. CDR3 length equals 16 residues. The V gene's germline CDR1 is MNHNY and CDR2 SVGAGI (reference sequence). Here the CDR3 DNA reads TGTGCCAGCAACCCGACAGGGCAACTAATGAACACTGAAGCTTTCTTT. Its translation is CASNPTGQLMNTEAFF.

This chain joins TRBV4-2 and TRBJ2-7, with a weak D call TRBD2 (6 bases). The V gene's germline CDR1 is LGHNA and CDR2 YNFKEQ. V was shortened by 5 bases and J by 3 bases, with 20 bases between the two germline ends. This CDR3 is 16 amino acids long. CDR3 amino acids: CASSATGLLGGYEQYF. CDR3 in DNA: TGTGCCAGCAGCGCCACTGGTTTACTCGGGGGCTACGAGCAGTACTTC.

The chain recombines TRBV15 with TRBJ1-1, with D tentatively TRBD1 (5 bases). Trimming took 3 bases from V and 1 from J, leaving 9 bases between them. CDR1 and CDR2 from the germline V gene are LNHNV and YYDKDF (reference sequence). The CDR3 is 14 residues long. The CDR3: CATSRGLGNTEAFF. The CDR3 DNA reads TGTGCCACCAGCAGGGGGCTAGGGAACACTGAAGCTTTCTTT.

The rearrangement links TRBV2 to TRBJ2-7, with 9 bases lining up with TRBD2. The V gene end was trimmed by 6 bases and the J gene end by 5 bases; junction bases not matched to a gene: 8. Germline CDR1 reads SNHLY; CDR2 reads FYNNEI. The CDR3 runs to 14 residues. Here the CDR3 reads CASRGGTSSHEQYF. The CDR3, as DNA: TGTGCCAGCAGGGGGGGGACTAGCAGCCACGAGCAGTACTTC. Variable domain in full (rest from reference TRBV2 and TRBJ2-7): EPEVTQTPSHQVTQMGQEVILRCVPISNHLYFYWYRQILGQKVEFLVSFYNNEISEKSEIFDDQFSVERPDGSNFTLKIRSTKLEDSAMYFCASRGGTSSHEQYFGPGTRLTVT.

The chain employs TRBV19 and TRBJ1-5; D unresolved. This CDR3 is built from 14 residues. V lost 8 bases to trimming and J lost 6 bases, with 17 bases between them. The germline V gene has CDR1 LNHDA and CDR2 SQIVND (reference sequence). CDR3 sequence reads: CASSAWVAGQPQHF. The CDR3 DNA sequence: TGTGCCAGTTCAGCGTGGGTCGCGGGTCAGCCCCAGCATTTT.